This TCR beta chain was recovered during a study of Graves' ophthalmopathy and Graves' hyperthyroidism. Study details: Samples of peripheral blood were obtained at initial diagnosis, prior to treatment of any kind. The study, taken as a whole, reports: Between ophthalmopathy and stable hyperthyroidism, a 13-signature model drew a separation with nearly 90% sensitivity and roughly 80% specificity. Detected in blood as well were most expanded thyroid clonotypes with frequency above 0.001.

This clonotype was counted at least ten times. Its matching antigen is unknown. Amplified TCR beta CDR3 regions were obtained using RNA transcripts as template. RT-PCR in the first round used HTBI primers; a second-round multiplex PCR followed. TCRdb ran MiXCR on the multiplex PCR reads and lists one entry per CDR3 protein. This repertoire shows hundreds of thousands of distinct CDR3 sequences, about 20% found once; its top ten account for about 6.6%. By definition, stable hyperthyroidism involved no ophthalmopathy within 18 months of follow-up. Sequencing used peripheral blood. This sequence originates from a woman aged 18-29 years with stable Graves' hyperthyroidism. Some clones in this sample may be carry-over from other donors' samples.

The CDR3 loop reads CASIGQGNTGELFF. DNA for the CDR3: TGTGCCAGCATAGGGCAGGGGAACACCGGGGAGCTGTTTTTT. This chain joins TRBV2 and TRBJ2-2, with D perhaps TRBD1 (5 bases). V lost 7 bases, J lost 1 base, and 10 bases lay in between. Germline V gene data show CDR1 as SNHLY and CDR2 as FYNNEI. The CDR3 is 14 amino acids.